What follows are 10 T cell receptor beta chains derived from one specimen sequenced in a study of blood T cells in healthy people across ages. Primers used in a second PCR of roughly 7 to 11 cycles were a sample-barcoded 5' primer and a J-beta primer mix. TCRdb reprocessed the 5' RACE reads via MiXCR and lists one record per CDR3 protein. The sample gives hundreds of thousands of distinct CDR3 sequences, 55% to 70% of which show up once; over 20% is in the top ten. Material for sequencing was blood. All receptors come from a man aged 25-45 years in good health.

This clonotype showed up just once. The rearrangement joins TRBV2 to TRBJ2-1; D is possibly TRBD2 (5 bases). The CDR3 loop spans 13 amino acids. The germline CDR1 and CDR2 sequences are SNHLY and FYNNEI. Trimming left V 6 bases short and J 10 bases short, with 16 bases between. The CDR3 region is CASRDLLVGEQFF. CDR3 nucleotide sequence: TGTGCCAGCAGAGACTTACTAGTGGGCGAGCAGTTCTTC.

V gene TRBV7-9 combines with J gene TRBJ2-5, with 11 bases fitting TRBD2. V trimming: 9 bases; J trimming: 5 bases; junction bases outside the gene matches: 14. The CDR3 sequence is 16 residues long. Per the germline V gene, CDR1 is SEHNR and CDR2 is FQNEAQ (reference sequence). The DNA for the CDR3 is TGTGCCAGTATGTTTGGGGCTAGCGGGAGGATGGAGACCCAGTACTTC. This codes for CASMFGASGRMETQYF.

The chain joins TRBV18 to TRBJ2-7, with D possibly matching TRBD2 (6 bases). The CDR3 sequence is 15 residues long. Germline assignment: CDR1 KGHSH and CDR2 LQKENI. The V end was cut by 1 base, the J end by 1 base, with 11 bases between. DNA of the CDR3: TGTGCCAGCTCACCACGGGCAGGGAGGTCCTACGAGCAGTACTTC. Encoded protein: CASSPRAGRSYEQYF.

The chain recombines TRBV7-9 with TRBJ1-1; tentatively, D is TRBD1 (6 bases). V lost 5 bases to trimming and J lost 4 bases, with 14 bases between them. Germline CDR1 is SEHNR and CDR2 is FQNEAQ (reference sequence). The CDR3 covers 14 residues. The CDR3 spells CASSPRGGGTEAFF. In DNA form, the CDR3 reads TGTGCCAGCAGCCCCAGGGGAGGGGGCACTGAAGCTTTCTTT.

This rearrangement joins TRBV10-3 to TRBJ1-1; the D gene is possibly TRBD1 (5 bases). Germline V CDR1 and CDR2: ENHRY, SYGVKD. The CDR3 covers 12 residues. Trimming stripped 6 bases from V and 8 bases from J, with 13 bases between. This CDR3 is CAIRPAGEEAFF. CDR3 sequence (DNA): TGTGCCATCAGGCCTGCGGGGGAGGAAGCTTTCTTT.

This chain joins TRBV7-8 and TRBJ2-7; TRBD1 is a possible D gene (5 bases). Germline CDR1 is SGHVS and CDR2 is FQNEAQ. This CDR3 region has 14 residues. V was pared by 2 bases and J by 3 bases, with 11 bases between. The CDR3 protein is CASSLRSGFYEQYF. CDR3 in DNA: TGTGCCAGCAGCTTAAGGTCAGGGTTCTACGAGCAGTACTTC.

The V call is TRBV7-2, the J call TRBJ1-5, with D maybe TRBD1 (5 bases). CDR3 length: 13 amino acids. Trimming stripped 6 bases from V and 5 bases from J, with 11 bases between. Germline V gives CDR1 SGHTA, CDR2 FQGNSA. The CDR3 loop is CASRHRDYQPQHF. The DNA of the CDR3 is TGTGCCAGCAGACACCGGGACTATCAGCCCCAGCATTTT.

The chain joins TRBV6-1 to TRBJ2-3, with 9 bases aligning to TRBD2. Germline lookup yields CDR1 MNHNS and CDR2 SASEGT. V lost 7 bases, J lost 2 bases, and 10 bases stayed unmatched. The CDR3 is 16 amino acids. The DNA of the CDR3 is TGTGCCAGCACCGACCGGCTAGCGGGGTCCACAGATACGCAGTATTTT. Translation: CASTDRLAGSTDTQYF.

The chain combines TRBV12-3 or TRBV12-4 with TRBJ2-4, with 9 bases matching TRBD2. The CDR3 is 13 residues long. V lost 6 bases and J lost 6; bases outside the gene matches: 3. The CDR3 DNA is TGTGCCAGCAGCAGACTAGCGGCAAACATTCAGTACTTC. It translates to CASSRLAANIQYF.

The V gene is TRBV28, the J gene TRBJ1-2; weak D call: TRBD1 (6 bases). The CDR3 runs to 12 residues. Germline CDR1 MDHEN, CDR2 SYDVKM. V was pared by 7 bases and J by 5 bases, with 11 bases between. The CDR3 nucleotides read TGTGCCAGCAAACGGACAGTATATGGCTACACCTTC. This encodes CASKRTVYGYTF.